This T cell receptor (beta chain) appears in the sequencing data of a study of cytomegalovirus exposure and HLA in healthy donors. The study's findings and limits: Common viral pathogens were later found to be apparently linked to several of the most significant clusters.

This CDR3 contains 17 residues. Trimming took 4 bases from V and 3 from J; bases not matched to a gene: 8. Germline V lookup: CDR1 LGHNA, CDR2 YNFKEQ. In the case of this clone: Its antigen is still unknown.

Primers included in the PCR were 60 Vbeta and 13 Jbeta primers. In the original analysis: A follow-up analysis tallied 65 million to 80 million unique TCR beta chains, roughly 11 million shared. Only in-frame clones appear in the TCRdb table, and some are missing; sequencing was by immunoSEQ multiplex PCR. V and J calls and clone size are copied from that table; D and trimming were computed from the DNA. The top ten clones hold about 2.6% of a sample with under 250,000 clones, around 86% of them seen once. The sample was PBMCs. This chain uses TRBV4-2 with TRBJ2-7, with TRBD2 identical over 14 bases. This TCR was recovered from a woman aged 40 to 49 in good health and CMV-seronegative. The CDR3 is CASSPEGLAGANYEQYF. In DNA, the CDR3 is TGTGCCAGCAGCCCTGAGGGACTAGCGGGAGCGAACTACGAGCAGTACTTC.